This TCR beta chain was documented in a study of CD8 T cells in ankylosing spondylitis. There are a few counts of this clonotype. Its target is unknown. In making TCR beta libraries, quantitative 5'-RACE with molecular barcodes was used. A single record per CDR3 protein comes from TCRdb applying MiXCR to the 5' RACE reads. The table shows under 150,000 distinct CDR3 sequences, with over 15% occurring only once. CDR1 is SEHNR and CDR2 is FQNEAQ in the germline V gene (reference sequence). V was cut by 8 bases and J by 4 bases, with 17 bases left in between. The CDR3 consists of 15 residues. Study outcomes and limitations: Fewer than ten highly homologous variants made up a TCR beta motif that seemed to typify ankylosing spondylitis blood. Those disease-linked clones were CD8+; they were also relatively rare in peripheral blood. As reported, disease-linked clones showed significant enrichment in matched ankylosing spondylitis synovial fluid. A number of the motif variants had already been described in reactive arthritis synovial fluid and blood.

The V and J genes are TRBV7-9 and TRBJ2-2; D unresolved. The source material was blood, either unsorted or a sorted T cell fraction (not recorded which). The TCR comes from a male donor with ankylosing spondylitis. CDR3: CASALSRTITGELFF. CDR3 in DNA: TGTGCCAGCGCCCTGTCGCGGACCATCACCGGGGAGCTGTTTTTT.